Shown below are 9 T cell receptor beta chains from a single sample sequenced in a study of T-cell memory formation after mild COVID-19. TCRdb reprocessed the 5' RACE reads via MiXCR and lists one record per CDR3 protein. The sample lists about 150,000 distinct CDR3 sequences; under 30% were seen once. What was sequenced was PBMCs or a T cell subset sorted from them (not recorded which). The receptor set was obtained from an adult woman who had mild COVID-19 (a few samples of this study predate the infection). Cell type and time point are not known.

This clonotype was recorded a few times. This sequence joins TRBV5-1 and TRBJ2-7; a weak D match, TRBD1 (5 bases). With 1 base removed from V and 0 bases from J, the gap between germline ends came to 11 bases. The CDR3 consists of 15 residues. The germline gives CDR1 SGHRS, CDR2 YFSETQ. The CDR3: CASSLFQGYSYEQYF. CDR3 DNA sequence: TGCGCCAGCAGCTTGTTTCAGGGCTACTCCTACGAGCAGTACTTC. Using reference TRBV5-1 and TRBJ2-7 for the parts outside the CDR3, the full variable domain is KAGVTQTPRYLIKTRGQQVTLSCSPISGHRSVSWYQQTPGQGLQFLFEYFSETQRNKGNFPGRFSGRQFSNSRSEMNVSTLELGDSALYLCASSLFQGYSYEQYFGPGTRLTVT.

J is TRBJ2-5 and V is TRBV10-3; TRBD2 agrees at 14 bases. Germline-derived CDR1 and CDR2 are ENHRY and SYGVKD. Trimming removed 8 bases from V and 1 base from J; junction bases left unmatched: 15. The CDR3 covers 19 residues. CDR3 nucleotides: TGTGCCATCGGCGACCCGGGACTAGCGGGAGAGAGACTCCAAGAGACCCAGTACTTC. Translated, it gives CAIGDPGLAGERLQETQYF.

This clonotype appeared a few times. The J gene is TRBJ2-7, the V gene TRBV24-1; D uncertain. The CDR3 spans 13 residues. The V end lost 6 bases, the J end lost 5 bases, and 13 bases lay between the germline ends. Germline V CDR1 and CDR2: KGHDR, SFDVKD. The CDR3 nucleotides are TGTGCCACCAGTACCGAGCCGGGCGACGAGCAGTACTTC. Translating it yields CATSTEPGDEQYF.

This clonotype was counted a few times. The J gene is TRBJ1-1, the V gene TRBV6-5; D gene unclear. The CDR3 is made up of 13 amino acids. Germline V gene sequence: CDR1 MNHEY, CDR2 SVGAGI. With 4 bases removed from V and 7 bases from J, the gap between germline ends came to 13 bases. CDR3 sequence reads: CASSWESWSEAFF. CDR3 coding DNA: TGTGCCAGCAGTTGGGAGAGTTGGAGTGAAGCTTTCTTT.

The chain is built from TRBV5-8 and TRBJ1-5; the match to TRBD1 covers 8 bases. The CDR3 loop spans 19 amino acids. V was clipped by 4 bases and J by 3 bases; unmatched bases: 18. The germline CDR1 and CDR2 sequences are SGHTS and YDEGEE. This CDR3 reads CASSHGQGGLLLVNQPQHF. The CDR3 DNA is TGTGCCAGCAGCCACGGACAGGGTGGTCTTCTCCTCGTCAATCAGCCCCAGCATTTT. The variable domain in full, completed from reference TRBV5-8 and TRBJ1-5, reads EAGVTQSPTHLIKTRGQQATLRCSPISGHTSVYWYQQALGLGLQFLLWYDEGEERNRGNFPPRFSGRQFPNYSSELNVNALELEDSALYLCASSHGQGGLLLVNQPQHFGDGTRLSIL.

This clonotype was detected only a few times. V and J are TRBV7-2 and TRBJ2-7; the D call may be TRBD1 or TRBD2 (6 bases each). CDR3 size: 14 residues. The germline V gene encodes CDR1 SGHTA and CDR2 FQGNSA. Trimming took 1 base from V and 5 from J, leaving 12 bases between them. The CDR3 DNA sequence: TGTGCCAGCAGCTTAGTGGGGGGCCCCGACGAGCAGTACTTC. Its translation: CASSLVGGPDEQYF.

V usage is TRBV27 and J usage is TRBJ1-4; possible D gene TRBD1, 6 bases. Deletions cut 4 bases from V and 8 bases from J, with 17 bases between. CDR1 and CDR2 from the germline V gene are MNHEY and SMNVEV (reference sequence). This CDR3 comprises 15 residues. CDR3 region: CASSSSGGAGEKLFF. As DNA, the CDR3 is TGTGCCAGCAGTTCTAGCGGGGGGGCCGGCGAAAAACTGTTTTTT.

The J gene is TRBJ2-6, the V gene TRBV7-9, with D uncertain. This CDR3 region has 15 residues. Trimming pared 5 bases from V and 0 bases from J, leaving 8 bases between. Germline lookup yields CDR1 SEHNR and CDR2 FQNEAQ (reference sequence). Written as DNA, the CDR3 is TGTGCCAGCAGCCCACAGATCTCTGGGGCCAACGTCCTGACTTTC. Amino acids: CASSPQISGANVLTF.

There are a few counts of this clonotype. The chain employs TRBV3-1 and TRBJ1-1; D not resolved. Trimming left V 1 base short and J 6 bases short, with 9 bases between. CDR3 size: 13 residues. Germline CDR1 reads LGHDT; CDR2 reads YNNKEL (reference sequence). DNA of the CDR3: TGTGCCAGCAGCCAAGTCAACGCCGCTGAAGCTTTCTTT. It codes for CASSQVNAAEAFF.